This T cell receptor beta chain emerged from a study of CD8+CD57+ T cells in acquired aplastic anemia. Study information: Sorted CD4+ and CD8+ cells yielded about 3 ug of DNA on average.

Genomic DNA constituted the template upon which TCR beta VDJ and CDR3 profiling was performed. TCRdb fed the reads into MiXCR, producing one record per CDR3 protein. The sample contains under 500,000 distinct CDR3 sequences, around 30% of which appear only once. This CDR3 spans 12 amino acids. From germline, CDR1 is SQVTM and CDR2 ANQGSEA. The V end was cut by 7 bases, the J end by 5 bases, with 15 bases between. CD8+CD57+ cell expansion had been shown by flow cytometry in patients chosen for sequencing. Patients had received no therapy at the time of blood sampling. In this sample, this clonotype turned up a few times.

The sequence was obtained from a human donor with aplastic anemia. The sample consisted of sorted CD4+, CD8+, or CD8+CD57+ T cells (not recorded which) from PBMCs. The chain has TRBV29-1 and TRBJ2-7, with D possibly matching TRBD1 (6 bases). CDR3 bases: TGCAGCGGCGGCCAGGGGATCGACGAGCAGTACTTC. This sequence encodes CSGGQGIDEQYF.